A selection of T cell receptor beta chains follows, all from one sample in a study of cytomegalovirus exposure and HLA in healthy donors. TCRdb keeps only in-frame clones here, not all; method: immunoSEQ multiplex PCR. This table has about 100,000 clones, around three quarters appearing once. What was sequenced was PBMCs. Receptors originate from a female donor in good health and CMV-seropositive. Each CDR3 is given with its conserved first and last residue. The order of the fields is D gene, clone size, V gene, J gene, CDR3 DNA, CDR3 protein. A D gene is named only where the DNA matches it firmly. Clone size, where shown, is once, few, many, or a class for clones that have expanded.

>TRBD1|-|TRBV6-4|TRBJ1-1
TGTGCCACCCGGGACAGGGGGAACACTGAAGCTTTCTTT
CATRDRGNTEAFF
>TRBD1|once|TRBV5-4|TRBJ1-2
TGTGCCAGCAGCGTTGGACAGGGAACTATTTTCTATGGCTACACCTTC
CASSVGQGTIFYGYTF
>TRBD1|-|TRBV2|TRBJ2-7
TGTGCCAGCACCCAGCGGGACAGGGTCCGGGGGTACGAGCAGTACTTC
CASTQRDRVRGYEQYF
>TRBD2|-|TRBV19|TRBJ2-1
TGTGCCAGTACCCCCCGGAGCGGGGGTCACAATGAGCAGTTCTTC
CASTPRSGGHNEQFF
>TRBD1|-|TRBV29-1|TRBJ2-2
TGCAGCGCAAGGCACCCGACAGGGGGTAACGGGGAGCTGTTTTTT
CSARHPTGGNGELFF
>-|-|TRBV2|TRBJ2-1
TGTGCCAGCCGCCAAGGACAGAGCTACAATGAGCAGTTCTTC
CASRQGQSYNEQFF
>TRBD2|-|TRBV7-2|TRBJ2-1
TGTGCCAGCAGCTTAGGGCTAGCGGGTTCAAATGAGCAGTTCTTC
CASSLGLAGSNEQFF
>TRBD1|-|TRBV5-4|TRBJ1-4
TGTGCCAGCAGCTTGGGCAGGGGGAATGAAAAACTGTTTTTT
CASSLGRGNEKLFF
>-|-|TRBV30|TRBJ1-2
TGTGCCTGGAGGAACAGGGCGGCCTACTATGGCTACACCTTC
CAWRNRAAYYGYTF
>TRBD1|-|TRBV4-1|TRBJ2-7
TGCGCCAGCAGCCTGGACAGGGGGCCATACGAGCAGTACTTC
CASSLDRGPYEQYF
>-|-|TRBV6-4|TRBJ2-1
TGTGCCAGCAGTGCCTGGGGCGGCTCCTACAATGAGCAGTTCTTC
CASSAWGGSYNEQFF
>TRBD1|-|TRBV7-9|TRBJ1-4
TGTGCCAGCAGCTTAGGGACAGGGATTAATGAAAAACTGTTTTTT
CASSLGTGINEKLFF
>TRBD1|-|TRBV5-1|TRBJ1-2
TGCGCCAGCAGCTCCCTTGGGGACAGCAATGGCTACACCTTC
CASSSLGDSNGYTF
>-|once|TRBV19|TRBJ1-5
TGTGCCAGTAGTATAGTGACCCAGGGCCAGCCCCAGCATTTT
CASSIVTQGQPQHF
>-|-|TRBV18|TRBJ1-1
TGTGCTAGCTCACCAAAACAGGGAAATGGAGCTTTCTTT
CASSPKQGNGAFF
>-|-|TRBV5-6|TRBJ2-2
TGTGCCAGCAGCTTGGGTAGTGTCCGTACCGGGGAGCTGTTTTTT
CASSLGSVRTGELFF
>TRBD2|-|TRBV19|TRBJ2-5
TGTGCCAGTAGTGTTAGCGGGGGTGAGACCCAGTACTTC
CASSVSGGETQYF
>TRBD2|-|TRBV6-5|TRBJ2-5
TGTGCCAGCAGTGGAGCGGGAGAAGAGACCCAGTACTTC
CASSGAGEETQYF
>TRBD1|-|TRBV4-1|TRBJ2-7
TGCGCCAGCAGCCCACAGGGGGCCCACGAGCAGTACTTC
CASSPQGAHEQYF
>-|-|TRBV5-1|TRBJ2-3
TGCGCCAGCAGCTCCCTAGGACAAGTTACGCAGTATTTT
CASSSLGQVTQYF
>TRBD1|-|TRBV29-1|TRBJ2-3
TGCAGCGGGACAGGGAGCACAGATACGCAGTATTTT
CSGTGSTDTQYF
>-|-|TRBV27|TRBJ2-4
TGTGCCAGCAGTTTATCTATTGGGGCGGCCAAAAACATTCAGTACTTC
CASSLSIGAAKNIQYF
>-|-|TRBV6-1|TRBJ1-2
TGTGCCAGCAGTACCCGGGACATGTATGGCTACACCTTC
CASSTRDMYGYTF
>TRBD1|-|TRBV18|TRBJ2-7
TGTGCCAGCTCTCTTTCGACAGGGAGCGAGCAGTACTTC
CASSLSTGSEQYF
>-|-|TRBV5-1|TRBJ2-3
TGCGCCAGCAGCTCCTTGGAGTACACAGATACGCAGTATTTT
CASSSLEYTDTQYF
>-|-|TRBV6-5|TRBJ2-3
TGTCTTGTACGGGGAGCGGGTATCACAGATACGCAGTATTTT
CLVRGAGITDTQYF
>TRBD1|-|TRBV6-5|TRBJ1-5
TGTGCCAGCAGTTACTCGGGACAGGGAGGTCAGCCCCAGCATTTT
CASSYSGQGGQPQHF
>TRBD1|-|TRBV5-1|TRBJ1-5
TGCGCCAGCAGCCCGACAGGGAACAATCAGCCCCAGCATTTT
CASSPTGNNQPQHF
>TRBD1|-|TRBV4-2|TRBJ1-1
TGTGCCAGCAGCCGAAACAGGGGGACCATGAACACTGAAGCTTTCTTT
CASSRNRGTMNTEAFF
>-|-|TRBV2|TRBJ1-1
TGTGCCAGCAGTGATAGGGGGAGTAGGACTGAAGCTTTCTTT
CASSDRGSRTEAFF
>TRBD2|-|TRBV7-6|TRBJ2-1
TGTGCCAGCAGCCCACCCCTCAGCGGGGGGGACAATGAGCAGTTCTTC
CASSPPLSGGDNEQFF
>TRBD1|-|TRBV7-9|TRBJ2-2
TGTGCCAGCAGCTCGACAGGGAACACCGGGGAACTGTTTTTT
CASSSTGNTGELFF
>-|-|TRBV7-9|TRBJ1-2
TGTGCCAGCAGCTTCGAGGCAGGAGGGGATGGCTACACCTTC
CASSFEAGGDGYTF
>TRBD1|once|TRBV6-1|TRBJ2-7
TGTGCCACCAAGGGGGCAGCAAAGCATTCCGAGCAGTACTTC
CATKGAAKHSEQYF
>TRBD1|-|TRBV5-1|TRBJ1-1
TGCGCCAGCAGGACAGGGGGCAGGATCACTGAAGCTTTCTTT
CASRTGGRITEAFF
>TRBD2|-|TRBV27|TRBJ2-5
TGTGCCAGCAGTGCGTTAGCGGGGACCCTCCAAGAGACCCAGTACTTC
CASSALAGTLQETQYF
>-|-|TRBV30|TRBJ2-2
TGTGCCTGGAGTGTACATATCCCCGGGGAGCTGTTTTTT
CAWSVHIPGELFF
>-|few|TRBV7-6|TRBJ1-1
TGTGCCAGCAGCCCTATGCGGGCACTTGAAGCTTTCTTT
CASSPMRALEAFF
>TRBD2|-|TRBV7-2|TRBJ2-5
TGTGCCAGCAGCTTAGGTAGCGGGGGGGCCGGTGAGACCCAGTACTTC
CASSLGSGGAGETQYF
>TRBD1|-|TRBV6-5|TRBJ1-4
TGTGCCAGCAAGACAGGGGGAGAGGAAAAACTGTTTTTT
CASKTGGEEKLFF
>-|few|TRBV5-4|TRBJ2-7
TGTGCCAGCAGCCCGGGGACTCCAGGGTCCTACGAGCAGTACTTC
CASSPGTPGSYEQYF
>TRBD1|once|TRBV7-8|TRBJ1-1
TGTGCCAGCAGCTTAGTGGACAGGGCAAACACTGAAGCTTTCTTT
CASSLVDRANTEAFF
>-|-|TRBV5-1|TRBJ2-7
TGCGCCAGCAGCTTGCGGACTTCTCCGTACGAGCAGTACTTC
CASSLRTSPYEQYF
>TRBD1|-|TRBV2|TRBJ1-1
TGTGCCAGCAGTCAGACAGGGTTGAACACTGAAGCTTTCTTT
CASSQTGLNTEAFF